The clone carrying this T cell receptor (beta chain) occurred a few times. The antigen is unknown. In TCRdb, the RT-PCR reads were re-called with MiXCR into one record per CDR3 protein. The sample consists of 150,000 to 200,000 distinct CDR3 sequences, around 12% of them appearing once. The data stem from a study of response to subunit inactivated influenza vaccine. Findings and limits, study-wide: Every seasonal influenza vaccination brings in few new T cells, the authors suggested.

This CDR3 region has 14 residues. V lost 1 base, J lost 1 base, and 8 bases lay in between. Germline V gene sequence: CDR1 SGHTA, CDR2 FQGNSA. The data were also submitted as part of a second study, on T cells expressing NK-cell markers. This second study notes: Making the TCR beta cDNA relied on 5'RACE template switching with UMIs. It was from sorted CD3+CD56+NKG2C+, CD3+CD56+NKG2C- and CD3+CD56-NKG2C+ T cells that TCR beta repertoires came. In a few donors, dominant clonotypes made up roughly 25-60.1% of CD3+CD56-NKG2C+ cells.

Sequenced material: CD8+ T cells sorted from PBMCs, taken 11 to 12 days after vaccination. The clonotype originates from a man between 45 and 60 years old who received an inactivated influenza vaccine. The chain carries TRBV7-2 and TRBJ2-7; TRBD2 is a possible D gene (5 bases). CDR3 sequence: CASSLDEGSYEQYF. The CDR3 nucleotides read TGTGCCAGCAGCTTAGACGAGGGTTCCTACGAGCAGTACTTC.